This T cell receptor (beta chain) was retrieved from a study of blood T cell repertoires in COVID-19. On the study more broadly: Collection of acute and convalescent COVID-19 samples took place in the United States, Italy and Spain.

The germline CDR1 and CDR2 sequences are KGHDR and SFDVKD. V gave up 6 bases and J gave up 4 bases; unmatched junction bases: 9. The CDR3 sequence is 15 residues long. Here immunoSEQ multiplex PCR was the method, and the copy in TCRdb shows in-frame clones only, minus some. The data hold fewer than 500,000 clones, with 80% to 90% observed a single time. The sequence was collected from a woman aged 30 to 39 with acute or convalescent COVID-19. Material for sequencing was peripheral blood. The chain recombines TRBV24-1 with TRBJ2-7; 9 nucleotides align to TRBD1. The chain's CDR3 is CATSPGQGRTYEQYF. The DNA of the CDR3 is TGTGCCACCAGTCCCGGACAGGGGAGGACGTACGAGCAGTACTTC.